The next 17 T cell receptor beta chains were all read from a single sample in a study of early T cells in non-severe SARS-CoV-2 infection. TCRdb re-called the 5' RACE reads through MiXCR, storing one row per CDR3 protein. The sample lists 60,000 to 90,000 distinct CDR3 sequences, roughly a sixth occurring once. Sequenced material: whole blood. These receptors were obtained from an adult who was a healthcare worker with PCR-confirmed SARS-CoV-2 infection or an uninfected control (not recorded which).

This clonotype showed up just a few times. This chain's CDR3 is CASSRPLNTEAFF. The DNA of the CDR3 is TGTGCCAGCTCTCGACCCCTGAACACTGAAGCTTTCTTT. The chain couples TRBV12-3 or TRBV12-4 to TRBJ1-1, with no clear D. This CDR3 contains 13 residues. Trimming took off 8 bases at V and 0 bases at J, with 10 bases between the two ends.

This clonotype has a handful of counts. One end of the junction does not line up with germline, which may come from a read error. The V call is TRBV2, the J call TRBJ2-2, with a weak D call TRBD2 (5 bases). The germline CDR1 and CDR2 sequences are SNHLY and FYNNEI. CDR3 length equals 14 residues. CDR3 coding DNA: TGTGCCAGCAGAGAAGCGGAGAATGCCGGGGAGCTGTTTTTT. Translated: CASREAENAGELFF.

This clonotype was detected only a few times. The gene calls are TRBV4-1 and TRBJ2-1; TRBD2 matches at 14 bases. V was pared by 4 bases and J by 15 bases, with 11 bases of the junction left unmatched. The CDR3 contains 15 residues. CDR1 is MGHRA and CDR2 is YSYEKL in the germline V gene. The CDR3 DNA reads as TGCGCCAGCAGCCTAGCCGGGACTAGCGGGAGAAGTCCGTTCTTC. It encodes CASSLAGTSGRSPFF.

J is TRBJ1-1 and V is TRBV29-1; D is ambiguous. The CDR3 loop spans 11 amino acids. Trimming cost V 4 bases and J 5 bases, with 8 bases left between them. Germline assignment: CDR1 SQVTM and CDR2 ANQGSEA. The chain's CDR3 is CSVGRVTEAFF. The CDR3 DNA sequence: TGCAGCGTTGGTAGGGTAACTGAAGCTTTCTTT.

The chain couples TRBV18 to TRBJ2-7; 8 nucleotides agree with TRBD2. Germline-derived CDR1 and CDR2 are KGHSH and LQKENI. The V gene end was trimmed by 8 bases and the J gene end by 2 bases; junction bases not matched to a gene: 11. The CDR3 contains 15 residues. CDR3 DNA sequence: TGTGCCAGCCCGGTGGGCACGGGGGGGCCCTACGAGCAGTACTTC. Encoded protein: CASPVGTGGPYEQYF.

This sequence joins TRBV6-5 and TRBJ2-7; D gene uncertain. Trimming left V 2 bases short and J 5 bases short, with 16 bases between. Germline V gene data show CDR1 as MNHEY and CDR2 as SVGAGI. The CDR3 runs 15 residues. The DNA of the CDR3 is TGTGCCAGCAGTTACCGGCCTCTCGGAACGAACGAGCAGTACTTC. Encoded protein: CASSYRPLGTNEQYF.

This sequence joins TRBV7-2 and TRBJ1-1; no clear D. The CDR3 is made up of 13 amino acids. The V end lost 4 bases, the J end lost 5 bases, and 11 bases lay between the germline ends. Per the germline V gene, CDR1 is SGHTA and CDR2 is FQGNSA. The CDR3 loop reads CASSSPPRTEAFF. Written as DNA, the CDR3 is TGTGCCAGCAGCTCCCCCCCAAGGACTGAAGCTTTCTTT.

This chain uses TRBV20-1 with TRBJ2-7, with 9 bases that match TRBD2. Germline CDR1 and CDR2: DFQATT and SNEGSKA (reference sequence). The CDR3 sequence is 14 residues long. V was pared by 7 bases and J by 3 bases, with 10 bases of the junction left unmatched. The CDR3 DNA sequence: TGCAGTGTCCGGGGGCTAGCGGGATTCTACGAGCAGTACTTC. Protein: CSVRGLAGFYEQYF.

This chain links TRBV11-2 with TRBJ2-1, with 11 bases fitting TRBD2. The CDR3 has 15 residues. V dropped 4 bases and J dropped 7; count of bases not matched to a gene: 6. CDR1 SGHAT and CDR2 FQNNGV come from the germline V gene. CDR3 in DNA: TGTGCCAGCAGCTCGATTTGGACTAGCGGGAATGAGCAGTTCTTC. Translating it yields CASSSIWTSGNEQFF.

The chain joins TRBV3-1 to TRBJ2-1, with D perhaps matching TRBD1 (6 bases). V lost 1 base and J 0 bases, leaving 19 bases between the germline ends. This CDR3 comprises 19 residues. Germline values: CDR1 LGHDT, CDR2 YNNKEL (reference sequence). CDR3: CASSQVGRGTPSSYNEQFF. CDR3 in DNA: TGTGCCAGCAGCCAAGTGGGTAGGGGGACACCAAGCTCCTACAATGAGCAGTTCTTC.

In this sample, this clonotype turned up a few times. The chain joins TRBV5-1 to TRBJ2-5; D call uncertain. Germline V gene lookup returns CDR1 SGHRS and CDR2 YFSETQ. The length of the CDR3 is 13 residues. Trimming left V 4 bases short and J 2 bases short, with 9 bases between. The CDR3 is CASSPYPQETQYF. DNA of the CDR3: TGCGCCAGCAGCCCCTACCCACAAGAGACCCAGTACTTC.

The V gene is TRBV6-5, the J gene TRBJ1-6; 9 nucleotides align to TRBD1. Looked up from germline, CDR1 is MNHEY and CDR2 is SVGAGI. The CDR3 contains 16 residues. Losses at the gene ends were 6 bases for V and 5 bases for J; bases not matched to a gene: 8. The CDR3 sequence is CASSLPGTGNNSPLHF. CDR3 coding DNA: TGTGCCAGCAGCTTACCTGGGACAGGGAATAATTCACCCCTCCACTTT.

The gene calls are TRBV5-1 and TRBJ2-1; D uncertain. Germline values: CDR1 SGHRS, CDR2 YFSETQ. Trimming pared 1 base from V and 9 bases from J, leaving 8 bases between. The CDR3 covers 12 residues. In DNA, the CDR3 is TGCGCCAGCAGCTTGCCAGCCAGTGAGCAGTTCTTC. This codes for CASSLPASEQFF.

This clonotype was detected once. The chain employs TRBV4-2 and TRBJ2-7, with 8 bases matching TRBD1. The CDR3 is 16 amino acids. V lost 1 base to trimming and J lost 3 bases; unmatched junction nucleotides: 8. From germline, CDR1 is LGHNA and CDR2 YNFKEQ. The CDR3 DNA reads as TGTGCCAGCAGCCAAGTGGGGGACAGGCTCGTCTACGAGCAGTACTTC. Translating it yields CASSQVGDRLVYEQYF.

The V and J genes are TRBV25-1 and TRBJ1-4; 8 bases match TRBD1. There are 14 residues in the CDR3. With V trimmed by 6 bases and J by 4 bases, 4 bases remained unmatched. From germline, CDR1 is MGHDK and CDR2 SYGVNS. CDR3 in amino acids: CASRDRDGNEKLFF. The CDR3 coding sequence is TGTGCCAGCAGGGACAGGGACGGTAATGAAAAACTGTTTTTT.

This clonotype turned up a few times. The chain combines TRBV19 with TRBJ2-5; 8 bases match TRBD1. The V segment lost 6 bases and the J segment 0 bases; nucleotides outside the gene matches: 3. Germline V lookup: CDR1 LNHDA, CDR2 SQIVND (reference sequence). The CDR3 is 14 residues long. CDR3 region: CASRRTGYQETQYF. The CDR3 coding sequence is TGTGCCAGTAGAAGGACAGGGTACCAAGAGACCCAGTACTTC.

V and J are TRBV11-2 and TRBJ1-4; D unresolved. Per germline, CDR1 SGHAT and CDR2 FQNNGV. This CDR3 comprises 14 residues. V was cut by 5 bases and J by 6 bases, with 13 bases left in between. The CDR3 coding sequence is TGTGCCAGCAGCCCCCGCGCAGCCCATGAAAAACTGTTTTTT. As protein: CASSPRAAHEKLFF.